The 21 T cell receptor beta chains listed next were all sequenced from one sample in a study of cytomegalovirus exposure and HLA in healthy donors. The repertoire was sequenced with immunoSEQ multiplex PCR; TCRdb's copy has only in-frame clones and lacks some. The table records 100,000 to 150,000 clones, about 91% of them present only once. Source material: PBMCs. These receptors all stem from a man in his late teens or twenties in good health and CMV-seronegative.

This clone was observed a single time. The chain combines TRBV4-3 with TRBJ2-1; D possibly corresponds to TRBD1 (5 bases). The CDR3 totals 15 residues. Germline-derived CDR1 and CDR2 are LGHNA and YSLEER. Trimming removed 0 bases from V and 8 bases from J, with 14 bases in between. CDR3 protein: CASSQEFRGVDEQFF. The CDR3 coding sequence is TGCGCCAGCAGCCAAGAGTTTAGGGGTGTGGATGAGCAGTTCTTC.

This chain links TRBV27 with TRBJ2-3; possible D gene TRBD2, 5 bases. Germline assignment: CDR1 MNHEY and CDR2 SMNVEV (reference sequence). CDR3 size: 15 residues. V lost 3 bases to trimming and J lost 1 base, with 11 bases between them. DNA of the CDR3: TGTGCCAGCAGTTTCGTCGGACTTGGCACAGATACGCAGTATTTT. It yields the protein CASSFVGLGTDTQYF.

The gene calls are TRBV6-5 and TRBJ2-3; the D gene is possibly TRBD2 (5 bases). CDR1 is MNHEY, CDR2 SVGAGI, per germline. V shed 5 bases and J shed 5 bases, with 11 bases lying between them. The length of the CDR3 is 13 residues. The CDR3 loop is CASSRDLVDTQYF. The CDR3 coding sequence is TGTGCCAGCAGTCGGGATCTAGTAGATACGCAGTATTTT.

The rearrangement uses TRBV15 and TRBJ2-7; D not certain. CDR1 and CDR2 from the germline V gene are LNHNV and YYDKDF (reference sequence). The CDR3 covers 14 residues. Trimming removed 1 base from V and 0 bases from J, with 7 bases in between. The CDR3 DNA is TGTGCCACCAGCAGAGCTGACACCTCCTACGAGCAGTACTTC. This encodes CATSRADTSYEQYF.

V usage is TRBV6-6 and J usage is TRBJ2-7; 7 positions agree with TRBD2. Germline loops: CDR1 MNHNY, CDR2 SVGAGI (reference sequence). J lost 4 bases, V lost 5 bases, and 11 bases had no gene match. This CDR3 comprises 15 residues. Here the CDR3 DNA reads TGTGCCAGCAGTAAAGACGGGACTACCTTTTACGAGCAGTACTTC. This translates into CASSKDGTTFYEQYF.

In this sample, this clone turned up once. The rearrangement links TRBV5-1 to TRBJ1-1, with D maybe TRBD1 (5 bases). Trimming took off 0 bases at V and 5 bases at J, with 17 bases between the two ends. The CDR3 runs to 16 residues. CDR1 SGHRS and CDR2 YFSETQ come from the germline V gene. This CDR3 is CASSLAGGAGGTEAFF. The CDR3, as DNA: TGCGCCAGCAGCTTGGCTGGCGGGGCAGGAGGGACTGAAGCTTTCTTT.

J is TRBJ1-4 and V is TRBV2; the match to TRBD1 covers 8 bases. Per germline, CDR1 SNHLY and CDR2 FYNNEI. The CDR3 is 15 residues long. V gave up 2 bases and J gave up 8 bases; unmatched junction bases: 7. The CDR3 coding sequence is TGTGCCAGCAGTGAAAGAGGGACAGGATACGAAAAACTGTTTTTT. Encoded protein: CASSERGTGYEKLFF.

V usage is TRBV18 and J usage is TRBJ1-5, with D maybe TRBD1 (6 bases). The germline V and J ends were trimmed by 3 bases and 4 bases, with 13 bases remaining between them. The germline gives CDR1 KGHSH, CDR2 LQKENI. This CDR3 contains 15 residues. The CDR3 spells CASSPRDTSNQPQHF. The CDR3 bases are TGTGCCAGCTCACCCAGGGACACTAGTAATCAGCCCCAGCATTTT.

The V gene is TRBV28, the J gene TRBJ2-3; a possible D gene is TRBD1 (5 bases). Between the trimmed V and J ends, which lost 2 bases and 0 bases, there was a span of 12 bases. Germline-derived CDR1 and CDR2 are MDHEN and SYDVKM. This CDR3 is built from 16 residues. The CDR3 bases are TGTGCCAGCAGTTTAGCAGTAGCAGGGAGCACAGATACGCAGTATTTT. This gives the protein CASSLAVAGSTDTQYF.

The CDR3 nucleotides are TGTGCCAGCAGCTCAACTAGCGGGAGTACGGGGGCGCAGTATTTT. Protein sequence: CASSSTSGSTGAQYF. The chain links TRBV5-6 to TRBJ2-3, with 11 bases aligning to TRBD2. J was trimmed by 10 bases and V by 3 bases; bases with no gene match: 10. The germline V gene encodes CDR1 SGHDT and CDR2 YYEEEE. The CDR3 consists of 15 residues.

The chain employs TRBV10-2 and TRBJ2-2, with D perhaps matching TRBD2 (5 bases). From germline, CDR1 is WSHSY and CDR2 SAAADI. The CDR3 extends over 15 amino acids. The V and J ends lost 6 bases and 5 bases respectively, with 16 bases between them. CDR3 protein: CASRDPGRPTGELFF. The CDR3 nucleotides are TGCGCCAGCAGGGACCCTGGGAGACCGACCGGGGAGCTGTTTTTT.

The chain recombines TRBV28 with TRBJ2-1; TRBD1 agrees at 7 bases. With 3 bases clipped from V and 3 bases from J, the junction kept 8 bases outside the gene matches. This CDR3 is built from 16 residues. Germline V lookup: CDR1 MDHEN, CDR2 SYDVKM. The CDR3 region has the DNA TGTGCCAGCAGTTTGGTATATCAGGGGGACTACAATGAGCAGTTCTTC. Amino acids: CASSLVYQGDYNEQFF.

The chain links TRBV6-5 to TRBJ2-1, with a tentative D call TRBD1 (5 bases). In germline, CDR1 is MNHEY, CDR2 SVGAGI. The V end was cut by 6 bases, the J end by 3 bases, with 9 bases between. The CDR3 contains 13 residues. DNA of the CDR3: TGTGCCAGCAGAAAAGACAGCTACAATGAGCAGTTCTTC. Its protein is CASRKDSYNEQFF.

V and J are TRBV11-2 and TRBJ2-1; a possible D gene is TRBD1 (6 bases). Germline V gene sequence: CDR1 SGHAT, CDR2 FQNNGV. With 0 bases removed from V and 2 bases from J, the gap between germline ends came to 8 bases. The CDR3 runs 15 residues. CDR3 protein: CASSLDRGTYNEQFF. The CDR3 DNA is TGTGCCAGCAGCTTAGACAGGGGAACCTACAATGAGCAGTTCTTC.

This clone was counted a single time. The chain has TRBV7-9 and TRBJ1-3; unclear D gene. The CDR3 spans 12 residues. Germline V gene lookup returns CDR1 SEHNR and CDR2 FQNEAQ (reference sequence). Deletions cut 7 bases from V and 4 bases from J, with 8 bases between. The CDR3 reads CASTPLGNTIYF. CDR3 nucleotide sequence: TGTGCCAGCACCCCTCTGGGAAACACCATATATTTT.

V gene TRBV18 combines with J gene TRBJ1-5; 7 bases map to TRBD1. Losses at the gene ends were 2 bases for V and 5 bases for J; bases not matched to a gene: 18. CDR1 is KGHSH and CDR2 is LQKENI in the germline V gene. This CDR3 is 19 amino acids long. This chain's CDR3 is CASSPIMIKDRMPHQPQHF. The CDR3 DNA follows: TGTGCCAGCTCACCAATTATGATCAAGGACAGGATGCCACATCAGCCCCAGCATTTT. Looking up the rest from reference TRBV18 and TRBJ1-5 gives the full variable domain: NAGVMQNPRHLVRRRGQEARLRCSPMKGHSHVYWYRQLPEEGLKFMVYLQKENIIDESGMPKERFSAEFPKEGPSILRIQQVVRGDSAAYFCASSPIMIKDRMPHQPQHFGDGTRLSIL.

Notes on this clone: Other DNA sequences in this specimen translate into the identical CDR3. The rearrangement joins TRBV5-1 to TRBJ2-7, with 7 bases identical to TRBD1. The length of the CDR3 is 14 residues. CDR1 and CDR2 from the germline V gene are SGHRS and YFSETQ. Trimming cost V 0 bases and J 2 bases; bases outside gene matches: 2. This CDR3 is CASSLGQGAYEQYF. CDR3 DNA: TGCGCCAGCAGCTTGGGGCAGGGGGCCTACGAGCAGTACTTC.

The V and J genes are TRBV9 and TRBJ2-1; tentative D call: TRBD2 (5 bases). The CDR3 totals 16 residues. The germline gives CDR1 SGDLS, CDR2 YYNGEE. Deletions cut 4 bases from V and 0 bases from J, with 14 bases between. CDR3 protein: CASSIDSGSSYNEQFF. In DNA form, the CDR3 reads TGTGCCAGCAGCATCGATTCGGGGAGCTCCTACAATGAGCAGTTCTTC.

The chain couples TRBV27 to TRBJ1-2; D perhaps matches TRBD1 (6 bases). V was shortened by 8 bases and J by 3 bases, with 13 bases between the two germline ends. The CDR3 runs 13 residues. Germline loops: CDR1 MNHEY, CDR2 SMNVEV (reference sequence). Here the CDR3 reads CASGLRGYYGYTF. CDR3 nucleotide sequence: TGTGCCAGCGGTCTCAGGGGTTACTATGGCTACACCTTC.

The chain has TRBV5-1 and TRBJ2-1; no definite D call. V lost 1 base and J lost 0, with 11 bases in between. This CDR3 has 16 residues. Germline CDR1 is SGHRS and CDR2 is YFSETQ. CDR3: CASSLTLVASYNEQFF. In DNA, the CDR3 is TGCGCCAGCAGCTTGACCCTAGTAGCCTCCTACAATGAGCAGTTCTTC.

The chain links TRBV5-1 to TRBJ2-2, with a weak D call TRBD2 (5 bases). The CDR3 spans 13 residues. Germline values: CDR1 SGHRS, CDR2 YFSETQ. The V gene lost 6 bases and the J gene lost 5 bases, with 11 bases spanning the gap. CDR3 nucleotides: TGCGCCAGCAACGGAAGAGGGACCGGGGAGCTGTTTTTT. Its protein product is CASNGRGTGELFF.